This T cell receptor (beta chain) was sequenced for a study of T cells in Graves' hyperthyroidism and ophthalmopathy. General observations from the study: Blood also showed most of the thyroid clonotypes that were expanded above 0.001. Prediction of ophthalmopathy progression came a median approximately 6 months pre-onset.

TCR beta CDR3 sequences were amplified from RNA transcripts. Initially, a first-round RT-PCR of the TCR CDR3 employed the HTBI primer set. Each CDR3 protein gets one entry after TCRdb re-called the multiplex PCR reads with MiXCR. The sample records hundreds of thousands of distinct CDR3 sequences, around 15% being singletons. Of note for this clonotype: What it binds is unknown.

J lost 5 bases, V lost 2 bases, and 7 bases had no gene match. CDR3 length: 16 residues. Germline V CDR1 and CDR2: MDHEN, SYDVKM. A patient was excluded if there was uncontrolled infection, other autoimmune disease, pregnancy or lactation. Sequencing input: blood. The rearrangement links TRBV28 to TRBJ2-2, with 8 bases lining up with TRBD1. The receptor was derived from a woman aged 35 to 49 with Graves' ophthalmopathy. The CDR3 DNA follows: TGTGCCAGCAGTTTACCTGACAGGGGCCGGACCGGGGAGCTGTTTTTT. Its translation is CASSLPDRGRTGELFF.